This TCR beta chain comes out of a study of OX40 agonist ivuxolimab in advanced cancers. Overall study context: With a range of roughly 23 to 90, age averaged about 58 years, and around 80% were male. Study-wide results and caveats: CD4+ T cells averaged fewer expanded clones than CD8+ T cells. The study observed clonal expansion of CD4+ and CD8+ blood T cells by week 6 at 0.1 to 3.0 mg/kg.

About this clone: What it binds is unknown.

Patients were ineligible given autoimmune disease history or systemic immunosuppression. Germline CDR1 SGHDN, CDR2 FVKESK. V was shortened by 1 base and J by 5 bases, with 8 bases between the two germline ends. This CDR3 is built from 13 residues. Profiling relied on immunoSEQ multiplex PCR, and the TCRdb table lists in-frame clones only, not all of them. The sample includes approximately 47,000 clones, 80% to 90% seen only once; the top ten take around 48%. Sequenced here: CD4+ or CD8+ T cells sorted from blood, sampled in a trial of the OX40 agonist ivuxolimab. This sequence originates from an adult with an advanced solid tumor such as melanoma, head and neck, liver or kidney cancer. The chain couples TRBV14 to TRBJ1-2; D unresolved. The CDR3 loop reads CASSQGGSYGYTF. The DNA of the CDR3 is TGTGCCAGCAGCCAAGGTGGGAGTTATGGCTACACCTTC.